These 13 T cell receptor beta chains originate from one sample sequenced in a study of blood T cell repertoires in COVID-19. The table came from immunoSEQ multiplex PCR; TCRdb's copy has only in-frame clones and leaves some out. The sample carries under 200,000 clones, approximately 87% recorded once. Sequenced material: peripheral blood. All receptors derive from a young man with active or convalescent COVID-19.

Details on this clone: An end of the junction differs from the germline gene, which may be a read error. J is TRBJ1-2 and V is TRBV4-3; D perhaps matches TRBD1 (6 bases). Germline CDR1 is LGHNA and CDR2 is YSLEER. The length of the CDR3 is 18 residues. The CDR3: CARSRLRDLGAWNYGYTF. The DNA for the CDR3 is TGCGCCCGCAGCCGCCTCCGGGATCTGGGGGCTTGGAACTATGGCTACACCTTC.

This chain joins TRBV7-9 and TRBJ1-5; 9 nucleotides line up with TRBD1. V gave up 5 bases and J gave up 7 bases; unmatched junction bases: 3. CDR3 length: 13 residues. The V gene's germline CDR1 is SEHNR and CDR2 FQNEAQ (reference sequence). CDR3 in amino acids: CASSQDRGQPQHF. The CDR3, as DNA: TGTGCCAGCAGCCAGGACAGGGGACAGCCCCAGCATTTT.

The rearrangement uses TRBV11-2 and TRBJ1-2; possibly TRBD1 for D (6 bases). V dropped 7 bases and J dropped 7 bases, with 19 bases sitting between them. Germline values: CDR1 SGHAT, CDR2 FQNNGV. The CDR3 runs to 14 residues. The CDR3 is CASTSSGGHLGYTF. The DNA of the CDR3 is TGTGCCAGCACCTCGAGTGGGGGACATCTTGGCTACACCTTC.

This rearrangement joins TRBV18 to TRBJ2-1; TRBD2 might be the D (5 bases). V lost 3 bases and J lost 7, with 19 bases in between. The CDR3 has 16 residues. The V gene's germline CDR1 is KGHSH and CDR2 LQKENI. The CDR3 sequence: CASSPLLHTTRNEQFF. CDR3 nucleotide sequence: TGTGCCAGCTCACCTCTTCTCCATACCACTAGAAATGAGCAGTTCTTC.

V and J are TRBV19 and TRBJ1-2; D is possibly TRBD1 (6 bases). V lost 5 bases and J lost 7, with 20 bases in between. CDR1 is LNHDA, CDR2 SQIVND, per germline (reference sequence). The CDR3 is 15 amino acids. CDR3: CASSPSLGARGGYTF. The CDR3 nucleotides are TGTGCCAGTAGTCCGTCGTTGGGGGCAAGGGGTGGCTACACCTTC. The full variable domain, rest sourced from reference TRBV19 and TRBJ1-2, is DGGITQSPKYLFRKEGQNVTLSCEQNLNHDAMYWYRQDPGQGLRLIYYSQIVNDFQKGDIAEGYSVSREKKESFPLTVTSAQKNPTAFYLCASSPSLGARGGYTFGSGTRLTVV.

The chain employs TRBV5-4 and TRBJ2-1; 8 bases fit TRBD1. Trimming at V came to 5 bases and at J to 8 bases, leaving 6 bases not matched to a gene. This CDR3 is built from 13 residues. Germline CDR1 SGHNT, CDR2 YYREEE (reference sequence). CDR3 residues: CASRRTGKDEQFF. CDR3 DNA sequence: TGTGCCAGCAGAAGGACAGGGAAGGATGAGCAGTTCTTC. Full variable domain (outside the CDR3, taken from reference TRBV5-4 and TRBJ2-1): ETGVTQSPTHLIKTRGQQVTLRCSSQSGHNTVSWYQQALGQGPQFIFQYYREEENGRGNFPPRFSGLQFPNYSSELNVNALELDDSALYLCASRRTGKDEQFFGPGTRLTVL.

This clone has a handful of counts. The chain is built from TRBV18 and TRBJ2-2; a weak D match, TRBD2 (6 bases). Germline V gene lookup returns CDR1 KGHSH and CDR2 LQKENI. The CDR3 covers 16 residues. Trimming shortened V by 2 bases and J by 3 bases, and 13 bases separated the two germline ends. This CDR3 is CASSPRTGADTGELFF. CDR3 bases: TGTGCCAGCTCACCAAGGACGGGAGCAGACACCGGGGAGCTGTTTTTT.

This clone was counted only a few times. This rearrangement joins TRBV9 to TRBJ1-1, with D unresolved. Germline assignment: CDR1 SGDLS and CDR2 YYNGEE. The V end was cut by 3 bases, the J end by 4 bases, with 4 bases between. The CDR3 is 11 residues long. The CDR3 coding sequence is TGTGCCAGCAGCGCGGGCACTGAAGCTTTCTTT. Residues: CASSAGTEAFF.

This chain connects TRBV18 to TRBJ1-3; D remains unclear. CDR1 KGHSH and CDR2 LQKENI come from the germline V gene. This CDR3 is 15 amino acids long. Trimming cost V 1 base and J 0 bases, with 7 bases left between them. The CDR3 here is CASSPLGSSGNTIYF. CDR3 DNA: TGTGCCAGCTCACCACTGGGGAGCTCTGGAAACACCATATATTTT.

This rearrangement joins TRBV19 to TRBJ1-2, with D possibly being TRBD1 (5 bases). This CDR3 spans 14 amino acids. Trimming took 3 bases from V and 4 from J, leaving 12 bases between them. Looked up from germline, CDR1 is LNHDA and CDR2 is SQIVND (reference sequence). CDR3 sequence reads: CASSIIQGSYGYTF. The CDR3 coding sequence is TGTGCCAGTAGTATCATCCAGGGTTCCTATGGCTACACCTTC.

The chain carries TRBV4-1 and TRBJ2-5; D perhaps matches TRBD2 (5 bases). The CDR3 contains 14 residues. Trimming removed 4 bases from V and 5 bases from J, with 14 bases in between. Germline values: CDR1 MGHRA, CDR2 YSYEKL. The CDR3 spells CASSPGLGLETQYF. The CDR3 coding sequence is TGCGCCAGCAGCCCAGGACTCGGGTTGGAGACCCAGTACTTC.

V usage is TRBV5-6 and J usage is TRBJ1-6; D is uncertain. Germline lookup yields CDR1 SGHDT and CDR2 YYEEEE. Trimming removed 0 bases from V and 8 bases from J, with 6 bases in between. The CDR3 is 13 residues long. This CDR3 is CASSLDSYSPLHF. CDR3 bases: TGTGCCAGCAGCTTGGACAGTTATTCACCCCTCCACTTT.

This clone was observed a few times. The rearrangement links TRBV10-2 to TRBJ2-5, with 8 positions matching TRBD2. CDR3 length: 16 amino acids. In germline, CDR1 is WSHSY, CDR2 SAAADI. V shed 8 bases, J shed 0 bases, and the junction held 11 bases outside the gene matches. CDR3 amino acids: CASLNLGSGDQETQYF. The CDR3 bases are TGCGCCAGCCTTAACCTGGGTAGCGGGGACCAAGAGACCCAGTACTTC.